This TCR beta chain was sequenced for a study of memory CD4+ T cells and cytomegalovirus serostatus. Concerning this clone: Its antigen is not identified.

Clones were sequenced by immunoSEQ multiplex PCR, and TCRdb holds only the in-frame ones, with some missing. Among about 75,000 clones listed, around 80% were seen once. General observations from the study: CD4+ memory repertoires contained about two fifths of the 164 reported CMV TCRbeta sequences.

Single viable CD3+CD4+CD8-CD45RO+ cells were sorted as the memory CD4+ T cells. The clonotype originates from an adult in good health and CMV-seropositive. The sample consisted of memory CD4+ T cells from blood.

This chain's CDR3 is CASSTGPHMANTEAFF. The CDR3 DNA reads as TGTGCCAGCAGTACGGGGCCCCACATGGCGAACACTGAAGCTTTCTTT. The chain couples TRBV5-6 to TRBJ1-1; a weak D match, TRBD1 (5 bases). Germline V gives CDR1 SGHDT, CDR2 YYEEEE. The length of the CDR3 is 16 residues. V was pared by 5 bases and J by 1 base, with 18 bases between.